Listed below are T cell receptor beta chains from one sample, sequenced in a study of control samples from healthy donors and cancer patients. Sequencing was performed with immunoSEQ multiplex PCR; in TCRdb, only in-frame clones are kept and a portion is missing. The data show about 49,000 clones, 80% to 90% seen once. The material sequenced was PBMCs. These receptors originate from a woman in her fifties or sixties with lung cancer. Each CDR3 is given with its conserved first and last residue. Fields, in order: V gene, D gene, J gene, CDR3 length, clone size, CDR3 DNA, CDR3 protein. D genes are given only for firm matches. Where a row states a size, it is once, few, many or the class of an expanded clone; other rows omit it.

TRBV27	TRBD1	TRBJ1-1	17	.	TGTGCCAGCAGTTCCCGGACAGGGGGAGTAGTGAACACTGAAGCTTTCTTT	CASSSRTGGVVNTEAFF
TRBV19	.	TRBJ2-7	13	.	TGTGCCAGTAGTCCGACACTCTCCTACGAGCAGTACTTC	CASSPTLSYEQYF
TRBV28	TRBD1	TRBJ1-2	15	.	TGTGCCAGCAACCTTGGGGACAGGAACACCTATGGCTACACCTTC	CASNLGDRNTYGYTF
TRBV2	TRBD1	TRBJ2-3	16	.	TGTGCCAGCTCTAGACAGGGAGTCAAAGGGTCAGATACGCAGTATTTT	CASSRQGVKGSDTQYF
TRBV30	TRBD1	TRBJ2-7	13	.	TGTGCCTGTTCCAGGGGGCGGACGTACGAGCAGTACTTC	CACSRGRTYEQYF
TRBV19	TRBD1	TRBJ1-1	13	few	TGTGCCAGTAGTATGACAGGGGGCTCTGAAGCTTTCTTT	CASSMTGGSEAFF
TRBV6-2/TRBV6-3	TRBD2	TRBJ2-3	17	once	TGTGCCAGCAGTTACCGGACCTCGGGGGGGCAAATGGATACGCAGTATTTT	CASSYRTSGGQMDTQYF
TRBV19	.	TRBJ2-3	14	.	TGTGCCAGTAGTTACCTCCGTAGCACAGATACGCAGTATTTT	CASSYLRSTDTQYF
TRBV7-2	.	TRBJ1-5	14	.	TGTGCCAGCAGCGCACAGGGTCGTGACCAGCCCCAGCATTTT	CASSAQGRDQPQHF
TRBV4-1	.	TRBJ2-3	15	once	TGCGCCAGCAGCCAAAGGAGGGGTGGGACAGATACGCAGTATTTT	CASSQRRGGTDTQYF
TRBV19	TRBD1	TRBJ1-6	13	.	TGTGCCAGTCGACAGGGCTTCAATTCACCCCTCCACTTT	CASRQGFNSPLHF
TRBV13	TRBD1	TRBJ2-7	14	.	TGTGCCAGCAGCATAGAAGGGACAGCCTACGAGCAGTACTTC	CASSIEGTAYEQYF
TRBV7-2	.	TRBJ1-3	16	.	TGTGCCAGCAGCCCGGACAGATCTTTCTCTGGAAACACCATATATTTT	CASSPDRSFSGNTIYF
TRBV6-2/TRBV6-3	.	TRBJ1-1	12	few	TGTGCCAGCAGCTTCGTAAACACTGAAGCTTTCTTT	CASSFVNTEAFF
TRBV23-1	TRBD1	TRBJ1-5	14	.	TGCGCCAGCAGTCACCTCGAAGACAGGGACCCCCAGCATTTT	CASSHLEDRDPQHF
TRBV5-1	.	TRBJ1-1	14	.	TGCGCCAGCAGCCCGCCGGGGGTGGGGACTGAAGCTTTCTTT	CASSPPGVGTEAFF
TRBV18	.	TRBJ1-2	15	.	TGTGCCAGCTCACTATACGCAGACTCTAACTATGGCTACACCTTC	CASSLYADSNYGYTF
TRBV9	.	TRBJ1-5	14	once	TGTGCCAGCAGCGTAGGGAGGGGAGAACAGCCCCAGCATTTT	CASSVGRGEQPQHF
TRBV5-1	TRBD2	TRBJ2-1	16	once	TGCGCCAGCAGCTCGGTAGCGGGGGGGCCTTTCAATGAGCAGTTCTTC	CASSSVAGGPFNEQFF
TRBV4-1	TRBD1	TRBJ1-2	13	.	TGCGCCAGCAGCCGACAGGGATCCTATGGCTACACCTTC	CASSRQGSYGYTF
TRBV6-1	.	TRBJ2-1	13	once	TGTGCCAGCAGTGACAGGGGTCACGATGAGCAGTTCTTC	CASSDRGHDEQFF
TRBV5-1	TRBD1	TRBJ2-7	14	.	TGCGCCAGCAGCCCTGTGGGACAGGACTACGAGCAGTACTTC	CASSPVGQDYEQYF
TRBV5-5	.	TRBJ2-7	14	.	TGTGCCAGCAGCTCGAGCGGGTCGGCCTACGAGCAGTACTTC	CASSSSGSAYEQYF
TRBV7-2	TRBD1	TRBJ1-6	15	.	TGTGCCAGCAGCCTTGACAGGGGGCTTAATTCACCCCTCCACTTT	CASSLDRGLNSPLHF
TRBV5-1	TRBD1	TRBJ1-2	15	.	TGCGCCAGCAGCTTGGGGTCAACAGGGGGTAATGGCTACACCTTC	CASSLGSTGGNGYTF
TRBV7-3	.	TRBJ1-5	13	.	TGTGCCAGCAGCCCTCAGGGAAATCAGCCCCAGCATTTT	CASSPQGNQPQHF
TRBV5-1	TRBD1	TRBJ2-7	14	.	TGCGCCAGCAGCCCGGGACAGACGACCTACGAGCAGTACTTC	CASSPGQTTYEQYF
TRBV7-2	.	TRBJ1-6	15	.	TGTGCCAGCAGCTTCCAGACGGAACTTAATTCACCCCTCCACTTT	CASSFQTELNSPLHF
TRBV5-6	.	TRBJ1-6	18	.	TGTGCCAGCAGCTTGAGGCTGGGACACGCGGGACTAAATTCACCCCTCCACTTT	CASSLRLGHAGLNSPLHF
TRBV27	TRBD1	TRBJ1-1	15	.	TGTGCCAGCAGTTCCCCGGACAGGGTGAACACTGAAGCTTTCTTT	CASSSPDRVNTEAFF
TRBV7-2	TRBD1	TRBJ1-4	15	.	TGTGCCAGCAGTTCATACAGGGGGATTAATGAAAAACTGTTTTTT	CASSSYRGINEKLFF
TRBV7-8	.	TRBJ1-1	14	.	TGTGCCAGCAGCTTAGCCGAAGGGGCCACTGAAGCTTTCTTT	CASSLAEGATEAFF
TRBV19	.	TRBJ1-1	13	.	TGTGCCAGTAGTACTACAGTGGGGGCTGAAGCTTTCTTT	CASSTTVGAEAFF
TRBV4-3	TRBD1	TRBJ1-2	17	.	TGCGCCAGCAGCCAAGATCATCGGGACAGGGGTGACTATGGCTACACCTTC	CASSQDHRDRGDYGYTF
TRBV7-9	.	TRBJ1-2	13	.	TGTGCCAGCAGCTTAAACCTCAGGGGCGGCTACACCTTC	CASSLNLRGGYTF
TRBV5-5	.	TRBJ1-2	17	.	TGTGCCAGCAGCTTGGACTCCGACAGGCTCCTTAACTATGGCTACACCTTC	CASSLDSDRLLNYGYTF
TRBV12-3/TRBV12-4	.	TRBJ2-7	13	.	TGTGCCAGCAGTACAGGGTTAAGGGCCGAGCAGTACTTC	CASSTGLRAEQYF
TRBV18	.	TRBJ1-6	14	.	TGTGCCAGCTCACCGGACAGAAAATACTCACCCCTCCACTTT	CASSPDRKYSPLHF
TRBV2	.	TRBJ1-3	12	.	TGTGCCAGCAGCGGGGATGCTTACACCATATATTTT	CASSGDAYTIYF
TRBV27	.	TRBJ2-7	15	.	TGTGCCAGCAGTATATCTCTAATTAGCGGCTACGAGCAGTACTTC	CASSISLISGYEQYF
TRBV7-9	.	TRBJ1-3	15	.	TGTGCCAGCAGCTTAGATGGTAGTTCTGGAAACACCATATATTTT	CASSLDGSSGNTIYF
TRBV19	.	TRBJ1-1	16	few	TGTGCCAGTACCGCCGGGAGCACCCAAGTCGGCGGTGAAGCTTTCTTT	CASTAGSTQVGGEAFF
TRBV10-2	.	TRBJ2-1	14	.	TGCGCCAGCAGTGAAAGGGGAAAAGTCAATGAGCAGTTCTTC	CASSERGKVNEQFF
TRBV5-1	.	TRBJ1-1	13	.	TGCGCCAGCAGCTCTGACCAGAACACTGAAGCTTTCTTT	CASSSDQNTEAFF
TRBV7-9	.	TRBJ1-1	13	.	TGTGCCAGCAGCGACTTAGGGCGACCTGAAGCTTTCTTT	CASSDLGRPEAFF